This TCR beta chain was identified during a study of blood T cell repertoires in COVID-19. Study-wide context: Samples of COVID-19 (acute and convalescent) were obtained from the United States, Italy and Spain.

Source study methods: The authors estimated nucleated cell counts from reference gene primer amplification. Repertoires were generated with immunoSEQ multiplex PCR, while TCRdb's copy carries only in-frame clones and drops some. That table furnishes V, J and clone size, whereas the DNA furnished D and trimming. Of roughly 200,000 clones in the sample, roughly 89% were seen once. The CDR3 runs 15 residues. The sequence was collected from a man aged 55 to 70 who had recovered from COVID-19. Sequencing input: peripheral blood. This rearrangement joins TRBV21-1 to TRBJ1-5; TRBD1, the table's D call, was not compared with the DNA. TRBV21-1 is termed a pseudogene. The CDR3 region is CASTNTGESNQPQHF. In nucleotides, the CDR3 is TGTGCCAGCACCAATACAGGGGAAAGCAATCAGCCCCAGCATTTT.